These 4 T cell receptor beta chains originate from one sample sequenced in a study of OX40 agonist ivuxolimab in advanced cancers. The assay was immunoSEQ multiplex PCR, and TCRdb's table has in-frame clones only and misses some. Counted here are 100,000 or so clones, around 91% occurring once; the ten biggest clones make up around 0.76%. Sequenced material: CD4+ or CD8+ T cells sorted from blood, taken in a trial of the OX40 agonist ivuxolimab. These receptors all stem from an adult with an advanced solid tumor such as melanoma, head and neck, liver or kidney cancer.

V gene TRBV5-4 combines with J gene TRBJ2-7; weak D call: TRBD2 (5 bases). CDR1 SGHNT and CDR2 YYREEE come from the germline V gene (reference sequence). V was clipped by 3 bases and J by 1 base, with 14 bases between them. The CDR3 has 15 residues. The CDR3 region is CASSSLASGSYEQYF. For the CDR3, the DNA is TGTGCCAGCAGCTCCTTAGCGAGTGGTTCCTACGAGCAGTACTTC.

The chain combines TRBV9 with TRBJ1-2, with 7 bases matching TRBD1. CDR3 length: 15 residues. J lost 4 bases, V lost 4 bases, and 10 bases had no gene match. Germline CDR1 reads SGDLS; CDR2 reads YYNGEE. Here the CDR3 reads CASSPRQGHLYGYTF. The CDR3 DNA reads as TGTGCCAGCAGCCCCCGACAGGGCCACCTCTATGGCTACACCTTC.

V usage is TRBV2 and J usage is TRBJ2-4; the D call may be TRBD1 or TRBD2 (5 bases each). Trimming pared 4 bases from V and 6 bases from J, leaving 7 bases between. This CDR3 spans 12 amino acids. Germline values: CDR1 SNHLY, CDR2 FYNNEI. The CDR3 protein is CASSVGTNIQYF. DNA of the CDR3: TGTGCCAGCAGTGTGGGGACAAACATTCAGTACTTC.

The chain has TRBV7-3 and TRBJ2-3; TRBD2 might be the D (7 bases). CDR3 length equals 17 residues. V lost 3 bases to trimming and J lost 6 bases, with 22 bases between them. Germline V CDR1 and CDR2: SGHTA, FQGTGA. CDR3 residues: CASSLDAGAIAGDTQYF. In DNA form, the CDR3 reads TGTGCCAGCAGCTTGGATGCGGGGGCGATCGCGGGGGATACGCAGTATTTT. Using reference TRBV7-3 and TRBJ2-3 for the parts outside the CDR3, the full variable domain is GAGVSQTPSNKVTEKGKYVELRCDPISGHTALYWYRQSLGQGPEFLIYFQGTGAADDSGLPNDRFFAVRPEGSVSTLKIQRTERGDSAVYLCASSLDAGAIAGDTQYFGPGTRLTVL.